Sequencing of this T cell receptor (beta chain) was carried out in a study of PD-1 blockade in classical Hodgkin lymphoma. Study findings and constraints: Newly diagnosed patients had baseline TCR diversity that was reportedly lower than that of healthy donors. No one has yet defined what causes the repertoire differences, which may be disease activity or prior therapy.

TCRdb's table, derived via immunoSEQ multiplex PCR, lists solely in-frame clones and lacks some. The repertoire has about 47,000 clones, under 95% of them found once; the top ten carry 4.9%. Concerning this clone: Its target is unknown. The same CDR3 can be traced to other DNA sequences in this sample.

This CDR3 is 14 amino acids long. Trimming took 3 bases from V and 1 from J, leaving 9 bases between them. Germline values: CDR1 LNHDA, CDR2 SQIVND (reference sequence). Regarding time point: newly diagnosed, previously untreated cHL patient sample. Acting as the comparison were PBMCs from newly diagnosed, untreated classical Hodgkin lymphoma. Sequenced: peripheral blood mononuclear cells (PBMCs). This chain uses TRBV19 with TRBJ1-1; D might be TRBD1 (5 bases). This sequence was found in a human donor with classical Hodgkin lymphoma. The CDR3 protein is CASSIGGRNTEAFF. The CDR3 region has the DNA TGTGCCAGTAGTATTGGGGGGAGGAACACTGAAGCTTTCTTT.